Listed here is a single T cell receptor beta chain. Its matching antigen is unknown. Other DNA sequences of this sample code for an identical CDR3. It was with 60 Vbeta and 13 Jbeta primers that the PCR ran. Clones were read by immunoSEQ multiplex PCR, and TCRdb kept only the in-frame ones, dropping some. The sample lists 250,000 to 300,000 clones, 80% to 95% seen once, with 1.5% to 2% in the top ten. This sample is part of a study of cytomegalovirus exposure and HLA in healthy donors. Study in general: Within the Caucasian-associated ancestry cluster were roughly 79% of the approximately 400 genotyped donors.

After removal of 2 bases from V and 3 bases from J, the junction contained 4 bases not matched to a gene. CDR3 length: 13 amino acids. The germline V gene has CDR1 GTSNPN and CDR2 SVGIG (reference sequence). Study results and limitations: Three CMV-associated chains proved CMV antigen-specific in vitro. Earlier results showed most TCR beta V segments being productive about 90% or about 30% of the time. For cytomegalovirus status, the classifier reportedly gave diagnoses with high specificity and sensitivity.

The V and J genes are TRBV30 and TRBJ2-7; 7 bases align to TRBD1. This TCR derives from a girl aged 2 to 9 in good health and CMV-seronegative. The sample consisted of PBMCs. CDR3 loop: CAWSPGQDYEQYF. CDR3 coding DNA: TGTGCCTGGAGTCCCGGACAGGACTACGAGCAGTACTTC.